A single sample is the source of the 24 T cell receptor beta chains below, sequenced in a study of blood T cell repertoires in COVID-19. Data came from immunoSEQ multiplex PCR; TCRdb stores just in-frame clones and leaves some out. The sample comprises around 300,000 clones, roughly 89% of which are singletons, and 1.7% rests with the top ten. Material: PBMCs or T cells enriched from blood (not recorded which). The receptors come from a woman aged 18-35 years with acute COVID-19.

The CDR3 DNA reads TGTGCCAGCAGTTATACTTTTGGGGGCGCGACTAATGAAAAACTGTTTTTT. Its protein product is CASSYTFGGATNEKLFF. J is TRBJ1-4 and V is TRBV28, with D possibly being TRBD1 (6 bases). This CDR3 comprises 17 residues. Germline loops: CDR1 MDHEN, CDR2 SYDVKM. Trimming left V 4 bases short and J 2 bases short, with 17 bases between.

The chain couples TRBV4-1 to TRBJ1-2; D is unresolved. V lost 5 bases, J lost 0 bases, and 13 bases lay in between. This CDR3 is 15 amino acids long. The germline gives CDR1 MGHRA, CDR2 YSYEKL. The CDR3 DNA reads as TGCGCCAGCAGCTACTCCGACATTTCTAACTATGGCTACACCTTC. Amino acid sequence: CASSYSDISNYGYTF.

The CDR3 loop is CASSQPWRGRSEKLFF. The CDR3 nucleotides read TGCGCCAGCAGCCAACCATGGAGGGGTCGGAGTGAAAAACTGTTTTTT. The chain combines TRBV4-1 with TRBJ1-4; maybe TRBD1 (5 bases). Trimming shortened V by 2 bases and J by 7 bases, and 17 bases separated the two germline ends. CDR3 size: 16 residues. The germline V gene has CDR1 MGHRA and CDR2 YSYEKL.

The chain carries TRBV5-1 and TRBJ1-3; TRBD1 matches 9 bases. J was trimmed by 4 bases and V by 3 bases; bases with no gene match: 8. Germline CDR1 and CDR2: SGHRS and YFSETQ. The CDR3 is 16 amino acids. CDR3 protein: CASSSQQGARGNTIYF. As DNA, the CDR3 is TGCGCCAGCAGCTCACAACAGGGGGCGAGGGGAAACACCATATATTTT.

This sequence joins TRBV29-1 and TRBJ2-5; D may be TRBD2 (6 bases). The germline V gene has CDR1 SQVTM and CDR2 ANQGSEA. V lost 2 bases, J lost 2 bases, and 12 bases lay in between. The CDR3 extends over 14 amino acids. The CDR3 nucleotides read TGCAGCGTTGAAACGGCGGGGCAGCAAGAGACCCAGTACTTC. This encodes CSVETAGQQETQYF.

The genes are TRBV7-9 and TRBJ2-5, with 9 bases lining up with TRBD2. The CDR3 extends over 16 amino acids. The junction had 9 bases not matched to a gene; V was cut back by 5 bases and J by 2 bases. The V gene's germline CDR1 is SEHNR and CDR2 FQNEAQ (reference sequence). Here the CDR3 DNA reads TGTGCCAGCAGCGGCAGACTAGCGGAGGCACAAGAGACCCAGTACTTC. Translating it yields CASSGRLAEAQETQYF. Full variable domain (remainder filled in from reference TRBV7-9 and TRBJ2-5): DTGVSQNPRHKITKRGQNVTFRCDPISEHNRLYWYRQTLGQGPEFLTYFQNEAQLEKSRLLSDRFSAERPKGSFSTLEIQRTEQGDSAMYLCASSGRLAEAQETQYFGPGTRLLVL.

The CDR3 loop is CASSATGGPLHF. The CDR3 DNA sequence: TGTGCCAGCAGCGCGACAGGGGGACCCCTCCACTTT. The rearrangement joins TRBV7-3 to TRBJ1-6; TRBD1 aligns across 9 bases. V was pared by 5 bases and J by 12 bases, with 2 bases of the junction left unmatched. Germline V gene lookup returns CDR1 SGHTA and CDR2 FQGTGA. The CDR3 has 12 amino acids.

This clone was observed once. The genes are TRBV5-5 and TRBJ2-7, with D possibly being TRBD1 (6 bases). The CDR3 runs to 14 residues. V shed 4 bases and J shed 2 bases, with 13 bases lying between them. Per germline, CDR1 SGHKS and CDR2 YYEKEE (reference sequence). CDR3 sequence: CASSEDSPTYEQYF. Here the CDR3 DNA reads TGTGCCAGCAGCGAGGACAGTCCCACCTACGAGCAGTACTTC.

The rearrangement links TRBV5-5 to TRBJ2-1; TRBD1 aligns across 9 bases. Trimming cost V 6 bases and J 16 bases; bases outside gene matches: 14. The CDR3 extends over 13 amino acids. CDR1 is SGHKS, CDR2 YYEKEE, per germline (reference sequence). In DNA, the CDR3 is TGTGCCAGCAACGGTCAGTTTCGGACAGGGGCATTCTTC. Translation gives CASNGQFRTGAFF. Complete variable domain (other parts from reference TRBV5-5 and TRBJ2-1): DAGVTQSPTHLIKTRGQQVTLRCSPISGHKSVSWYQQVLGQGPQFIFQYYEKEERGRGNFPDRFSARQFPNYSSELNVNALLLGDSALYLCASNGQFRTGAFFGPGTRLTVL.

The chain has TRBV15 and TRBJ2-6, with 7 bases lining up with TRBD1. The CDR3 has 17 amino acids. The germline V gene has CDR1 LNHNV and CDR2 YYDKDF (reference sequence). Trimming cost V 2 bases and J 0 bases; bases outside gene matches: 4. The CDR3 nucleotides are TGTGCCACCAGCAGACTCACAGGGGACTCTGGGGCCAACGTCCTGACTTTC. Its protein product is CATSRLTGDSGANVLTF. Combining the CDR3 with reference TRBV15 and TRBJ2-6 gives the whole variable domain DAMVIQNPRYQVTQFGKPVTLSCSQTLNHNVMYWYQQKSSQAPKLLFHYYDKDFNNEADTPDNFQSRRPNTSFCFLDIRSPGLGDTAMYLCATSRLTGDSGANVLTFGAGSRLTVL.

For the CDR3, the DNA is TGTGCCAGCAGGGGGACAGGGTTCTCGCAGCAGTTCTTC. It encodes CASRGTGFSQQFF. This chain connects TRBV13 to TRBJ2-1; 9 nucleotides match TRBD1. Unmatched junction bases numbered 8, after V lost 6 bases and J lost 11 bases. CDR1 PRHDT and CDR2 FYEKMQ come from the germline V gene (reference sequence). The CDR3 runs to 13 residues.

This clone was detected only a few times. The chain uses TRBV19 and TRBJ1-1; D possibly corresponds to TRBD1 (5 bases). CDR1 is LNHDA, CDR2 SQIVND, per germline (reference sequence). The CDR3 consists of 15 residues. Trimming pared 7 bases from V and 1 base from J, leaving 16 bases between. The CDR3 loop is CASTPTWQGNTEAFF. The CDR3 DNA follows: TGTGCCAGTACTCCAACATGGCAGGGGAACACTGAAGCTTTCTTT. Filled out from reference TRBV19 and TRBJ1-1, the complete variable domain reads DGGITQSPKYLFRKEGQNVTLSCEQNLNHDAMYWYRQDPGQGLRLIYYSQIVNDFQKGDIAEGYSVSREKKESFPLTVTSAQKNPTAFYLCASTPTWQGNTEAFFGQGTRLTVV.

The J gene is TRBJ2-1, the V gene TRBV19; no clear D gene. This CDR3 contains 14 residues. CDR1 and CDR2 (germline): LNHDA, SQIVND (reference sequence). V dropped 10 bases and J dropped 0 bases, with 13 bases sitting between them. The CDR3 DNA reads TGTGCCACCTCCCCACTGAGCTCCTACAATGAGCAGTTCTTC. Protein product: CATSPLSSYNEQFF.

The chain's CDR3 is CASSLRDSYNEQFF. The CDR3 DNA is TGCGCCAGCAGCCTCCGGGACTCCTACAATGAGCAGTTCTTC. The V and J genes are TRBV4-1 and TRBJ2-1; weak D call: TRBD2 (5 bases). Trimming left V 4 bases short and J 0 bases short, with 7 bases between. Germline V lookup: CDR1 MGHRA, CDR2 YSYEKL. CDR3 size: 14 residues.

The chain combines TRBV29-1 with TRBJ1-4; 7 bases line up with TRBD1. The germline V gene has CDR1 SQVTM and CDR2 ANQGSEA. The ends lost 5 bases at V and 6 bases at J; junction bases unmatched: 12. This CDR3 comprises 15 residues. In DNA form, the CDR3 reads TGCAGCGTTCCTAATCCGGGACAGAACCATGAAAAACTGTTTTTT. It yields the protein CSVPNPGQNHEKLFF.

Only one count was recorded for this clone. The chain employs TRBV12-5 and TRBJ2-1; 7 bases align to TRBD2. The CDR3 extends over 14 amino acids. Looked up from germline, CDR1 is LGHNT and CDR2 is FRNRAP. J lost 0 bases, V lost 6 bases, and 2 bases had no gene match. The CDR3 here is CASGERDSYNEQFF. The CDR3 nucleotides are TGTGCTAGTGGGGAGCGGGACTCCTACAATGAGCAGTTCTTC.

This chain connects TRBV19 to TRBJ2-2, with 11 bases fitting TRBD2. This CDR3 is 17 amino acids long. Trimming removed 4 bases from V and 6 bases from J; junction bases left unmatched: 10. The germline V gene encodes CDR1 LNHDA and CDR2 SQIVND (reference sequence). The CDR3 is CASSTGTSGGYPGELFF. CDR3 nucleotides: TGTGCCAGTAGTACCGGGACTAGCGGAGGGTATCCCGGGGAGCTGTTTTTT.

The chain uses TRBV7-9 and TRBJ1-4, with D unresolved. This CDR3 spans 13 amino acids. Germline V gives CDR1 SEHNR, CDR2 FQNEAQ (reference sequence). V gave up 2 bases and J gave up 7 bases, with 8 bases separating them. The CDR3 nucleotides are TGTGCCAGCAGCTTACGGGATGCTGAAAAACTGTTTTTT. Its translation is CASSLRDAEKLFF. The complete variable domain, with remaining parts taken from reference TRBV7-9 and TRBJ1-4, reads DTGVSQNPRHKITKRGQNVTFRCDPISEHNRLYWYRQTLGQGPEFLTYFQNEAQLEKSRLLSDRFSAERPKGSFSTLEIQRTEQGDSAMYLCASSLRDAEKLFFGSGTQLSVL.

V usage is TRBV18 and J usage is TRBJ2-3; 8 bases are shared with TRBD1. The CDR3 covers 15 residues. The V gene's germline CDR1 is KGHSH and CDR2 LQKENI. Losses at the gene ends were 2 bases for V and 2 bases for J; bases not matched to a gene: 3. The CDR3 reads CASSPATGVTDTQYF. As DNA, the CDR3 is TGTGCCAGCTCACCAGCGACAGGGGTCACAGATACGCAGTATTTT.

Comments on this clone: Sequence at one end of the junction differs from germline and may be a read error. The V call is TRBV28, the J call TRBJ1-5, with 9 nucleotides matching TRBD1. The CDR3 consists of 15 residues. The germline V gene encodes CDR1 MDHEN and CDR2 SYDVKM. CDR3 in DNA: TGTGCCAGCAGTCGACCGGGACAGGGCAACCAGCCCCAGCATTTT. Translating gives CASSRPGQGNQPQHF.

The chain combines TRBV6-4 with TRBJ2-2, with a tentative D call TRBD2 (6 bases). Trimming shortened V by 6 bases and J by 6 bases, and 11 bases separated the two germline ends. CDR1 and CDR2 from the germline V gene are MRHNA and SNTAGT. CDR3 size: 13 residues. CDR3 nucleotides: TGTGCCAGCAGCGGGGAGGATCCCGGGGAGCTGTTTTTT. This translates into CASSGEDPGELFF.

The V and J genes are TRBV7-8 and TRBJ2-5; D remains unclear. The CDR3 contains 15 residues. In germline, CDR1 is SGHVS, CDR2 FQNEAQ. Trimming removed 3 bases at V and 2 bases at J, with 13 bases between. The CDR3 spells CASSFRRLYQETQYF. As DNA, the CDR3 is TGTGCCAGCAGCTTTAGGCGGCTGTATCAAGAGACCCAGTACTTC.

This sequence joins TRBV6-6 and TRBJ2-1, with 11 bases identical to TRBD2. With 6 bases clipped from V and 5 bases from J, the junction kept 9 bases outside the gene matches. The CDR3 loop spans 16 amino acids. Germline assignment: CDR1 MNHNY and CDR2 SVGAGI (reference sequence). The CDR3 is CASSPSVAGGNNEQFF. CDR3 in DNA: TGTGCCAGCAGCCCCTCGGTAGCGGGAGGGAACAATGAGCAGTTCTTC.

V and J are TRBV28 and TRBJ1-3; D gene uncertain. Germline CDR1 is MDHEN and CDR2 is SYDVKM. The V end lost 6 bases, the J end lost 2 bases, and 14 bases lay between the germline ends. CDR3 size: 15 residues. The CDR3 coding sequence is TGTGCCAGCAGCCTGGCGCGGAAAACTGGAAACACCATATATTTT. Translating gives CASSLARKTGNTIYF.